This T cell receptor beta chain was obtained from a study of T cells in Graves' hyperthyroidism and ophthalmopathy. Graves' hyperthyroidism qualified as stable when ophthalmopathy did not progress within 18 months. Hyperthyroidism patients were newly diagnosed, had disease duration under 2 months, and were aged 18 to 65 years. Orbital computed tomography and thyroid ultrasound, together with serum TRAb and thyroxine and clinical symptoms, were used for diagnoses. The V end was cut by 4 bases, the J end by 7 bases, with 11 bases between. CDR3 length: 13 residues. In its sample, this clonotype was seen many times. TCR beta CDR3 regions were amplified from RNA transcripts. Researchers ran a first-round RT-PCR on the TCR CDR3 using the HTBI primer set. A single record per CDR3 protein comes from TCRdb applying MiXCR to the multiplex PCR reads. The data show about 480,000 distinct CDR3 sequences, 13% to 15% seen once.

The source is a woman under 30 with Graves' hyperthyroidism. Source material: blood. The rearrangement links TRBV12-3 or TRBV12-4 to TRBJ1-3; no firm D call. CDR3 region: CASSYKPWNTIYF. As DNA, the CDR3 is TGTGCCAGCAGTTACAAGCCCTGGAACACCATATATTTT.